This passage covers 26 T cell receptor beta chains from one sample sequenced in a study of T cell changes during pregnancy in multiple sclerosis. Method: immunoSEQ multiplex PCR; TCRdb's copy keeps in-frame clones and lacks some. The table has 80,000 or so clones, roughly 94% seen once. The sample was peripheral blood, taken in the second trimester of pregnancy. Source of these receptors: a female donor in good health, enrolled as a control in a pregnancy study.

The chain links TRBV6-5 to TRBJ2-3, with 12 bases that match TRBD2. CDR3 length equals 16 residues. Germline V gene data show CDR1 as MNHEY and CDR2 as SVGAGI. After removal of 2 bases from V and 4 bases from J, the junction contained 4 bases not matched to a gene. CDR3 DNA sequence: TGTGCCAGCAGTTACGTGACTAGCGGGAGACCAGATACGCAGTATTTT. Translated: CASSYVTSGRPDTQYF.

The chain combines TRBV10-3 with TRBJ2-3; TRBD2 agrees at 10 bases. The CDR3 totals 16 residues. Losses at the gene ends were 2 bases for V and 2 bases for J; bases not matched to a gene: 4. Germline CDR1 reads ENHRY; CDR2 reads SYGVKD. CDR3 sequence (DNA): TGTGCCATCAGTGAGGCAGCGGGAGGGTACACAGATACGCAGTATTTT. Amino acids: CAISEAAGGYTDTQYF.

CDR3 protein: CASSRGQGVADTQYF. The CDR3 DNA sequence: TGTGCCAGCTCACGGGGACAGGGCGTGGCAGATACGCAGTATTTT. The chain links TRBV18 to TRBJ2-3, with 9 bases identical to TRBD1. This CDR3 region has 15 residues. Germline CDR1 is KGHSH and CDR2 is LQKENI. V lost 4 bases, J lost 4 bases, and 6 bases stayed unmatched.

This clone was counted only a few times. The J gene is TRBJ2-7, the V gene TRBV19, with D tentatively TRBD1 (6 bases). The CDR3 totals 14 residues. Germline CDR1 is LNHDA and CDR2 is SQIVND (reference sequence). With 4 bases removed from V and 3 bases from J, the gap between germline ends came to 13 bases. CDR3: CASSNRGQIYEQYF. The CDR3 bases are TGTGCCAGTAGTAATCGCGGACAGATCTACGAGCAGTACTTC.

V usage is TRBV30 and J usage is TRBJ2-3; possible D gene TRBD2, 5 bases. Deletions cut 2 bases from V and 3 bases from J, with 15 bases between. Germline values: CDR1 GTSNPN, CDR2 SVGIG (reference sequence). This CDR3 contains 15 residues. Written as DNA, the CDR3 is TGTGCCTGGAGTCGTTCCTATCCGGGGACAGATACGCAGTATTTT. Translation gives CAWSRSYPGTDTQYF.

V gene TRBV5-1 combines with J gene TRBJ2-3, with 7 nucleotides matching TRBD2. The V gene's germline CDR1 is SGHRS and CDR2 YFSETQ. CDR3 size: 15 residues. V dropped 3 bases and J dropped 5; count of bases not matched to a gene: 9. This CDR3 reads CASSSTGGKEDTQYF. In nucleotides, the CDR3 is TGCGCCAGCAGCTCCACGGGAGGCAAAGAAGATACGCAGTATTTT.

The CDR3 loop is CAISGSAVGYGYTF. The CDR3 nucleotides are TGTGCCATCAGTGGGTCTGCGGTAGGCTATGGCTACACCTTC. This chain joins TRBV10-3 and TRBJ1-2; D not resolved. From germline, CDR1 is ENHRY and CDR2 SYGVKD. V lost 4 bases, J lost 4 bases, and 13 bases lay in between. CDR3 length: 14 amino acids.

CDR3 loop: CASSITSGGNEQFF. Written as DNA, the CDR3 is TGTGCCAGTAGTATTACTAGCGGGGGCAATGAGCAGTTCTTC. The J gene is TRBJ2-1, the V gene TRBV19; the match to TRBD2 covers 11 bases. With V trimmed by 3 bases and J by 6 bases, 1 base remained unmatched. Germline lookup yields CDR1 LNHDA and CDR2 SQIVND (reference sequence). The CDR3 extends over 14 amino acids.

The V gene is TRBV13, the J gene TRBJ1-2, with 10 bases that match TRBD1. Germline values: CDR1 PRHDT, CDR2 FYEKMQ (reference sequence). V dropped 3 bases and J dropped 4; count of bases not matched to a gene: 14. The CDR3 is made up of 18 amino acids. CDR3 amino acids: CASSFSGQGFAPIYGYTF. DNA for the CDR3: TGTGCCAGCAGCTTTTCGGGACAGGGGTTTGCTCCCATCTATGGCTACACCTTC.

This rearrangement joins TRBV15 to TRBJ1-3; D unclear. Germline CDR1 LNHNV, CDR2 YYDKDF (reference sequence). V was cut by 0 bases and J by 0 bases, with 6 bases left in between. The CDR3 runs 15 residues. The CDR3 here is CATSREGSSGNTIYF. The CDR3 coding sequence is TGTGCCACCAGCAGAGAGGGGAGCTCTGGAAACACCATATATTTT. The variable domain in full, with the rest retrieved from reference TRBV15 and TRBJ1-3, is DAMVIQNPRYQVTQFGKPVTLSCSQTLNHNVMYWYQQKSSQAPKLLFHYYDKDFNNEADTPDNFQSRRPNTSFCFLDIRSPGLGDTAMYLCATSREGSSGNTIYFGEGSWLTVV.

This clone was recorded once. The rearrangement joins TRBV15 to TRBJ2-7, with 8 bases identical to TRBD1. CDR1 is LNHNV and CDR2 is YYDKDF in the germline V gene (reference sequence). Trimming at V came to 0 bases and at J to 7 bases, leaving 8 bases not matched to a gene. This CDR3 has 15 residues. Written as DNA, the CDR3 is TGTGCCACCAGCAGAGAGACAGGGGCCACTAGGGAGCAGTACTTC. Its translation: CATSRETGATREQYF.

The sample holds one count of this clone. This chain joins TRBV11-2 and TRBJ2-2, with D hard to call. CDR3 size: 14 residues. V lost 3 bases and J lost 5, with 10 bases in between. The germline CDR1 and CDR2 sequences are SGHAT and FQNNGV. CDR3 sequence (DNA): TGTGCCAGCAGCTTTGGGCAGTCTACCGGGGAGCTGTTTTTT. Amino acids: CASSFGQSTGELFF.

CDR3 region: CAWSPGNIQYF. CDR3 DNA sequence: TGTGCCTGGTCCCCGGGAAACATTCAGTACTTC. The chain is built from TRBV30 and TRBJ2-4, with D unclear. Per germline, CDR1 GTSNPN and CDR2 SVGIG (reference sequence). V was cut by 5 bases and J by 6 bases, with 8 bases left in between. The CDR3 runs 11 residues. The entire variable domain, with the rest obtained from reference TRBV30 and TRBJ2-4, is as follows: SQTIHQWPATLVQPVGSPLSLECTVEGTSNPNLYWYRQAAGRGLQLLFYSVGIGQISSEVPQNLSASRPQDRQFILSSKKLLLSDSGFYLCAWSPGNIQYFGAGTRLSVL.

V gene TRBV9 combines with J gene TRBJ2-7, with D perhaps TRBD1 (5 bases). Trimming left V 3 bases short and J 0 bases short, with 13 bases between. CDR1 and CDR2 from the germline V gene are SGDLS and YYNGEE. The CDR3 is made up of 15 amino acids. The chain's CDR3 is CASSEGQLPSYEQYF. The CDR3 nucleotides read TGTGCCAGCAGCGAGGGGCAGCTCCCCTCCTACGAGCAGTACTTC.

This clone was counted between two and nine times. The sample contains more than one DNA sequence encoding this CDR3. Written as DNA, the CDR3 is TGTGCCAGCAGTTCCCCTCGGGGGGGCTCGTACGAGCAGTACTTC. This encodes CASSSPRGGSYEQYF. This sequence joins TRBV28 and TRBJ2-7; 8 bases are a match to TRBD2. Looked up from germline, CDR1 is MDHEN and CDR2 is SYDVKM. The CDR3 is 15 residues long. Trimming at V came to 4 bases and at J to 4 bases, leaving 9 bases not matched to a gene.

V usage is TRBV5-3 and J usage is TRBJ1-5, with 7 positions matching TRBD1. TRBV5-3 is given ORF status, its function remaining uncertain. With 1 base clipped from V and 4 bases from J, the junction kept 8 bases outside the gene matches. CDR3 length: 16 amino acids. As DNA, the CDR3 is TGTGCCAGAAGCTTGAGAGGGACAGCGCGTAATCAGCCCCAGCATTTT. This translates into CARSLRGTARNQPQHF.

The chain couples TRBV7-2 to TRBJ1-1; 7 nucleotides line up with TRBD1. CDR1 and CDR2 (germline): SGHTA, FQGNSA. J was trimmed by 4 bases and V by 2 bases; bases with no gene match: 1. There are 13 residues in the CDR3. As DNA, the CDR3 is TGTGCCAGCAGCTTATCAGGGGGCACTGAAGCTTTCTTT. Its translation: CASSLSGGTEAFF.

This rearrangement joins TRBV19 to TRBJ1-5, with 9 bases identical to TRBD1. Trimming at V came to 5 bases and at J to 4 bases, leaving 9 bases not matched to a gene. From germline, CDR1 is LNHDA and CDR2 SQIVND (reference sequence). This CDR3 comprises 16 residues. CDR3 bases: TGTGCCAGTAGTCACCTGGTTGGGACAGGGAATCAGCCCCAGCATTTT. Translated, it gives CASSHLVGTGNQPQHF.

The V and J genes are TRBV28 and TRBJ2-7, with 9 bases matching TRBD2. This CDR3 is built from 16 residues. V was clipped by 7 bases and J by 2 bases; unmatched bases: 12. Germline V CDR1 and CDR2: MDHEN, SYDVKM. CDR3 amino acids: CASTPGASGVTYEQYF. In DNA, the CDR3 is TGTGCCAGCACCCCAGGCGCTAGCGGGGTCACCTACGAGCAGTACTTC.

The chain has TRBV10-3 and TRBJ2-5; D may be TRBD2 (6 bases). Germline lookup yields CDR1 ENHRY and CDR2 SYGVKD. Trimming removed 3 bases at V and 3 bases at J, with 14 bases between. The CDR3 runs 15 residues. CDR3 sequence reads: CAISEGGTAKETQYF. CDR3 nucleotide sequence: TGTGCCATCAGTGAAGGAGGGACGGCAAAAGAGACCCAGTACTTC.

The chain uses TRBV5-1 and TRBJ2-5; D remains ambiguous. CDR3 length: 12 residues. Trimming left V 4 bases short and J 0 bases short, with 4 bases between. Germline V lookup: CDR1 SGHRS, CDR2 YFSETQ. The CDR3 DNA reads TGCGCCAGCAGCCGCGACCAAGAGACCCAGTACTTC. Protein: CASSRDQETQYF.

The rearrangement joins TRBV13 to TRBJ1-2; the match to TRBD1 covers 11 bases. V gave up 5 bases and J gave up 4 bases; unmatched junction bases: 12. Germline CDR1 and CDR2: PRHDT and FYEKMQ (reference sequence). The CDR3 totals 17 residues. CDR3 DNA sequence: TGTGCCAGCAGCCCCAGGCGGACAGGGGGCGGGGGCTATGGCTACACCTTC. This encodes CASSPRRTGGGGYGYTF.

This clone was recorded only once. The chain joins TRBV28 to TRBJ1-1, with D possibly being TRBD1 (5 bases). The length of the CDR3 is 12 residues. V was cut by 5 bases and J by 10 bases, with 14 bases left in between. Germline V gene lookup returns CDR1 MDHEN and CDR2 SYDVKM. CDR3 protein: CASSQVGGRAFF. The CDR3 nucleotides are TGTGCCAGCAGTCAAGTGGGGGGTAGAGCTTTCTTT.

The chain is built from TRBV5-1 and TRBJ2-7; 12 nucleotides match TRBD1. Looked up from germline, CDR1 is SGHRS and CDR2 is YFSETQ. The CDR3 spans 15 residues. V lost 4 bases and J lost 4; bases outside the gene matches: 6. Written as DNA, the CDR3 is TGCGCCAGCAGCCCCTCGGGACAGGGGGCATACGAGCAGTACTTC. Translated: CASSPSGQGAYEQYF.

This sequence joins TRBV30 and TRBJ2-3, with a possible D match to TRBD1 (6 bases). Germline V lookup: CDR1 GTSNPN, CDR2 SVGIG (reference sequence). The CDR3 consists of 14 residues. Trimming removed 4 bases at V and 8 bases at J, with 19 bases between. The CDR3 DNA is TGTGCCTGGAAGATGGACAGAACACTGGGTACGCAGTATTTT. This translates into CAWKMDRTLGTQYF.

The V call is TRBV7-8, the J call TRBJ2-7; TRBD2 aligns across 9 bases. Germline trimming cut 8 bases from V and 5 bases from J; bases unmatched to any gene: 16. Germline V lookup: CDR1 SGHVS, CDR2 FQNEAQ. The CDR3 spans 16 residues. In DNA, the CDR3 is TGTGCCAGCCGACCAACTGGTAGCGGGAGTCTGGACGAGCAGTACTTC. Translation: CASRPTGSGSLDEQYF.